This T cell receptor (beta chain) comes out of a study of T cells in Graves' hyperthyroidism and ophthalmopathy. The wider study: Peripheral blood sampling occurred at initial diagnosis, before any treatment.

General study findings and limits: Ophthalmopathy prediction by the model preceded onset by a median about 6.5 months. Blood also showed most of the thyroid clonotypes that were expanded above 0.001.

Disease lasting under 3 months, a NOSPECS grade of at least 4, and a Clinical Activity Score of at least 3 were features of the ophthalmopathy patients. This CDR3 contains 16 residues. Germline V CDR1 and CDR2: ENHRY, SYGVKD. The ends lost 5 bases at V and 10 bases at J; junction bases unmatched: 11. About this clonotype: Its antigen remains unidentified.

Regions amplified from RNA transcripts were the TCR beta CDR3 regions. The HTBI set primed first-round TCR CDR3 RT-PCR. TCRdb reprocessed the multiplex PCR reads with MiXCR, giving one entry per CDR3 protein. The repertoire holds 700,000 or so distinct CDR3 sequences, with approximately 15% as singletons. The rearrangement uses TRBV10-3 and TRBJ2-1; 13 positions match TRBD2. The sample taken for sequencing was blood. This TCR derives from a woman aged 50 to 60 with Graves' ophthalmopathy. In DNA form, the CDR3 reads TGTGCCATCAGTTACCCCGAGACTAGCGGGGGGCGGGAGCAGTTCTTC. Its protein product is CAISYPETSGGREQFF.